Each of the 2 T cell receptor beta chains below was sequenced from the same sample in a study of T cells in Graves' hyperthyroidism and ophthalmopathy (dated by TCRdb to about 2019). The library was built by means of multiplex PCR. Sequencing was performed on an Illumina HiSeq 2000. TCR beta CDR3 regions were amplified from RNA transcripts. The TCR CDR3 was subjected to a first round of RT-PCR using the HTBI primer set and the Qiagen OneStep RT-PCR kit. TCRdb itself trimmed the public reads at Q25 with fastp, ran MiXCR and retained productive beta chains. Identical CDR3 protein sequences are pooled into one entry, listed with their most common genes and DNA. This sample comprises roughly 290,000 distinct CDR3 sequences, about an eighth of them detected only once. 7.5% to 8% of the sample rests with the top ten. The sequencing input was blood. These receptors were collected from a woman aged 30 to 39 with Graves' hyperthyroidism that later progressed to Graves' ophthalmopathy.

This clonotype was counted many times. This chain links TRBV5-4 with TRBJ2-3; 15 bases map to TRBD2. The V gene's germline CDR1 is SGHNT and CDR2 YYREEE (reference sequence). V shed 3 bases, J shed 2 bases, and the junction held 7 bases outside the gene matches. This CDR3 contains 18 residues. This CDR3 reads CASSSGTSGGSYTDTQYF. CDR3 nucleotide sequence: TGTGCCAGCAGCTCCGGGACTAGCGGGGGGAGTTACACAGATACGCAGTATTTT.

This clonotype was counted between two and nine times. This rearrangement joins TRBV4-3 to TRBJ2-3, with TRBD2 identical over 8 bases. Germline CDR1 is LGHNA and CDR2 is YSLEER. This CDR3 has 17 residues. V dropped 2 bases and J dropped 4; count of bases not matched to a gene: 11. In DNA, the CDR3 is TGCGCCAGCAGCCAAATAATCCAGCGGGAGCTAGCAGATACGCAGTATTTT. Protein product: CASSQIIQRELADTQYF.